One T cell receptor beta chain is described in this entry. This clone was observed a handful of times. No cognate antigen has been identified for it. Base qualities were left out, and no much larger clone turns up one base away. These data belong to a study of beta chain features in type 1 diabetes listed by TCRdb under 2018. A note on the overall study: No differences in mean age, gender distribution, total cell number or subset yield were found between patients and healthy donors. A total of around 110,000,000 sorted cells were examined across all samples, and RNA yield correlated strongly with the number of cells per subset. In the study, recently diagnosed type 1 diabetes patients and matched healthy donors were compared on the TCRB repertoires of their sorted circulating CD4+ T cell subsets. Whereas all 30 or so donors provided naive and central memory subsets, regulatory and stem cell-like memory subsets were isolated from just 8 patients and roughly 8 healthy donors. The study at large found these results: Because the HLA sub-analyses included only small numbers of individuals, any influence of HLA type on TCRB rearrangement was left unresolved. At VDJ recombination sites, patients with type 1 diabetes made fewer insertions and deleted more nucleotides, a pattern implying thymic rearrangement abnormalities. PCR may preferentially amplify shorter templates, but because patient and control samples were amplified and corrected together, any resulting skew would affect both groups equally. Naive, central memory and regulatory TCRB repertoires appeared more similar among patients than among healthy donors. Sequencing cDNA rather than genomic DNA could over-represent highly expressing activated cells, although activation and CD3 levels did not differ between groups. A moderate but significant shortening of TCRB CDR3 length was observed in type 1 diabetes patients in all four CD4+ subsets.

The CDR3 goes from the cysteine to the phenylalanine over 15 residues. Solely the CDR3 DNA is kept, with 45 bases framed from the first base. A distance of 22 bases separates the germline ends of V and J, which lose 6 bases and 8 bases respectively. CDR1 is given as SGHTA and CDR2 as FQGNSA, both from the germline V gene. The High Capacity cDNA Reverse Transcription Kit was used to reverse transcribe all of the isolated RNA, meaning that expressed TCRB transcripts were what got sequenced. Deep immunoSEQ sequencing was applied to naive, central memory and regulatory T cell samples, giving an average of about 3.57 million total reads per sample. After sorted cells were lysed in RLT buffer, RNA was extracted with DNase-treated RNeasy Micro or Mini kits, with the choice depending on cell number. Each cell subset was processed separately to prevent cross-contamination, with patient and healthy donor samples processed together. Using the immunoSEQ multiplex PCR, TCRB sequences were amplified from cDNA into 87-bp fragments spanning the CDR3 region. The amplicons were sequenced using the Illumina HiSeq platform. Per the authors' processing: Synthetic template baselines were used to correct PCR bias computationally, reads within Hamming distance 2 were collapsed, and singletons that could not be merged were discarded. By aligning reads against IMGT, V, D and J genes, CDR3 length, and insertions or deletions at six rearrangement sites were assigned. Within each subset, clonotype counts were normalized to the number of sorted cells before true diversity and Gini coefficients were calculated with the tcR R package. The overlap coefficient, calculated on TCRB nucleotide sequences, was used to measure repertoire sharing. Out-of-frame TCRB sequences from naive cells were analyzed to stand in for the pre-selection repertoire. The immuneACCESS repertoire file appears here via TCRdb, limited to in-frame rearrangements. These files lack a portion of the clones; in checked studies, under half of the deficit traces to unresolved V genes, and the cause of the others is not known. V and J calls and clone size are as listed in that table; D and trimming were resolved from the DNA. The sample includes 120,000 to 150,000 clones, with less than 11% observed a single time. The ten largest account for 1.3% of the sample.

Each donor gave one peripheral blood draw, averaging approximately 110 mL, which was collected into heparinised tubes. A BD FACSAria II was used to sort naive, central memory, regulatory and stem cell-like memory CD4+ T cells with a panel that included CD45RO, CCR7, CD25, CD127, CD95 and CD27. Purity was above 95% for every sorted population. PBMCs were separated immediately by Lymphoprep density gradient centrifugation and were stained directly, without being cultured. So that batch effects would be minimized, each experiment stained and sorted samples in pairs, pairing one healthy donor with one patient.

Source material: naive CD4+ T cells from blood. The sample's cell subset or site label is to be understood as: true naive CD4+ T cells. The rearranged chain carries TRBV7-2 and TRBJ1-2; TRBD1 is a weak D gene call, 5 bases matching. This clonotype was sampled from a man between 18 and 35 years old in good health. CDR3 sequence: CASSHSGAEILGYTF. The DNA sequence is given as TGTGCCAGCAGTCACAGCGGGGCGGAGATCCTCGGCTACACCTTC.